Below, 17 T cell receptor beta chains from the same sample are listed, as sequenced in a study of T cell changes during pregnancy in multiple sclerosis. Clones were read by immunoSEQ multiplex PCR, and TCRdb kept only the in-frame ones, dropping some. The sample has approximately 61,000 clones; roughly 88% are singletons. This specimen was peripheral blood, taken in the first trimester of pregnancy. The receptors were gathered from a female donor with multiple sclerosis, enrolled in a pregnancy study.

V and J are TRBV5-4 and TRBJ2-3; 7 bases align to TRBD2. This CDR3 contains 15 residues. From germline, CDR1 is SGHNT and CDR2 YYREEE (reference sequence). V lost 0 bases to trimming and J lost 3 bases; unmatched junction nucleotides: 4. The chain's CDR3 is CASSLEGRETDTQYF. CDR3 DNA: TGTGCCAGCAGCTTGGAAGGGCGGGAGACAGATACGCAGTATTTT. The whole variable domain, filled in from reference TRBV5-4 and TRBJ2-3, reads ETGVTQSPTHLIKTRGQQVTLRCSSQSGHNTVSWYQQALGQGPQFIFQYYREEENGRGNFPPRFSGLQFPNYSSELNVNALELDDSALYLCASSLEGRETDTQYFGPGTRLTVL.

V usage is TRBV7-2 and J usage is TRBJ2-7; 10 bases align to TRBD2. Germline trimming cut 1 base from V and 5 bases from J; bases unmatched to any gene: 5. This CDR3 has 15 residues. Germline assignment: CDR1 SGHTA and CDR2 FQGNSA. This CDR3 reads CASSLDSSGSNEQYF. CDR3 sequence (DNA): TGTGCCAGCAGCTTAGACTCTAGCGGGAGTAACGAGCAGTACTTC. The variable domain in full, with the rest retrieved from reference TRBV7-2 and TRBJ2-7, is GAGVSQSPSNKVTEKGKDVELRCDPISGHTALYWYRQSLGQGLEFLIYFQGNSAPDKSGLPSDRFSAERTGGSVSTLTIQRTQQEDSAVYLCASSLDSSGSNEQYFGPGTRLTVT.

The chain combines TRBV28 with TRBJ1-1; D possibly corresponds to TRBD1 (5 bases). CDR3 length equals 13 residues. The germline CDR1 and CDR2 sequences are MDHEN and SYDVKM. Trimming removed 6 bases at V and 0 bases at J, with 8 bases between. The CDR3 is CASRAGLNTEAFF. CDR3 nucleotide sequence: TGTGCCAGCAGGGCAGGGTTGAACACTGAAGCTTTCTTT. The full variable domain, in which reference TRBV28 and TRBJ1-1 provide the parts outside the CDR3, is DVKVTQSSRYLVKRTGEKVFLECVQDMDHENMFWYRQDPGLGLRLIYFSYDVKMKEKGDIPEGYSVSREKKERFSLILESASTNQTSMYLCASRAGLNTEAFFGQGTRLTVV.

This rearrangement joins TRBV9 to TRBJ1-2; D is uncertain. Trimming removed 0 bases at V and 8 bases at J, with 26 bases between. The CDR3 contains 18 residues. Looked up from germline, CDR1 is SGDLS and CDR2 is YYNGEE. CDR3 amino acids: CASSVGAQEGPPRRGYTF. DNA of the CDR3: TGTGCCAGCAGCGTAGGGGCCCAGGAAGGGCCTCCTCGGAGGGGCTACACCTTC.

The chain is built from TRBV27 and TRBJ2-6; D is perhaps TRBD2 (5 bases). The CDR3 length is 14 residues. Trimming removed 6 bases at V and 3 bases at J, with 9 bases between. The germline gives CDR1 MNHEY, CDR2 SMNVEV (reference sequence). DNA of the CDR3: TGTGCCAGCAGGGACTCCAGTGGGGCCAACGTCCTGACTTTC. This encodes CASRDSSGANVLTF.

This chain connects TRBV5-1 to TRBJ2-7; perhaps TRBD1 as D (6 bases). Germline-derived CDR1 and CDR2 are SGHRS and YFSETQ. With 4 bases removed from V and 2 bases from J, the gap between germline ends came to 13 bases. This CDR3 spans 14 amino acids. In DNA form, the CDR3 reads TGCGCCAGCAGCCATCGACAGGACCCCTACGAGCAGTACTTC. Protein: CASSHRQDPYEQYF.

The chain combines TRBV5-1 with TRBJ2-3; 10 nucleotides match TRBD2. CDR3 length: 15 residues. Trimming cost V 0 bases and J 4 bases; bases outside gene matches: 2. Germline CDR1 SGHRS, CDR2 YFSETQ. The CDR3 protein is CASSLGTSGPDTQYF. As DNA, the CDR3 is TGCGCCAGCAGCTTGGGGACTAGCGGACCAGATACGCAGTATTTT. Combining the CDR3 with reference TRBV5-1 and TRBJ2-3 gives the whole variable domain KAGVTQTPRYLIKTRGQQVTLSCSPISGHRSVSWYQQTPGQGLQFLFEYFSETQRNKGNFPGRFSGRQFSNSRSEMNVSTLELGDSALYLCASSLGTSGPDTQYFGPGTRLTVL.

The chain carries TRBV19 and TRBJ1-2; D gene uncertain. V lost 1 base, J lost 4 bases, and 13 bases lay in between. Germline assignment: CDR1 LNHDA and CDR2 SQIVND (reference sequence). There are 15 residues in the CDR3. The CDR3 is CASSIGGSRFYGYTF. CDR3 in DNA: TGTGCCAGTAGTATAGGAGGCAGTCGCTTCTATGGCTACACCTTC.

V gene TRBV5-4 combines with J gene TRBJ1-2, with 9 nucleotides matching TRBD1. Trimming removed 4 bases from V and 6 bases from J; junction bases left unmatched: 13. Germline CDR1 is SGHNT and CDR2 is YYREEE (reference sequence). This CDR3 has 16 amino acids. As DNA, the CDR3 is TGTGCCAGCAGCGGGGGGGGGACAGGGTTTAGTGATGGCTACACCTTC. It yields the protein CASSGGGTGFSDGYTF.

This rearrangement joins TRBV27 to TRBJ2-1; a possible D gene is TRBD2 (6 bases). Between the trimmed V and J ends, which lost 1 base and 3 bases, there was a span of 10 bases. CDR3 length equals 15 residues. Germline CDR1 reads MNHEY; CDR2 reads SMNVEV (reference sequence). The CDR3 is CASSLFAGLYNEQFF. The CDR3 DNA sequence: TGTGCCAGCAGTTTATTCGCGGGGCTCTACAATGAGCAGTTCTTC.

The rearrangement joins TRBV27 to TRBJ2-7; D is perhaps TRBD2 (5 bases). In germline, CDR1 is MNHEY, CDR2 SMNVEV (reference sequence). The CDR3 loop spans 14 amino acids. Trimming pared 5 bases from V and 3 bases from J, leaving 14 bases between. CDR3 loop: CASSPFGDSYEQYF. The CDR3 DNA reads as TGTGCCAGCAGTCCCTTCGGGGATAGCTACGAGCAGTACTTC.

The chain couples TRBV28 to TRBJ2-7, with TRBD1 matching over 7 bases. The CDR3 spans 14 residues. Germline trimming cut 7 bases from V and 7 bases from J; bases unmatched to any gene: 13. CDR1 is MDHEN, CDR2 SYDVKM, per germline. In DNA form, the CDR3 reads TGTGCCAGCACCCGGTCACAGGGGACGGGGGAGCAGTACTTC. Its protein product is CASTRSQGTGEQYF.

The rearrangement links TRBV16 to TRBJ2-1, with TRBD2 identical over 11 bases. J was trimmed by 6 bases and V by 0 bases; bases with no gene match: 7. Germline CDR1 KGHSY, CDR2 FQNENV. The CDR3 totals 17 residues. Here the CDR3 reads CASSQSRLAGGGNEQFF. In nucleotides, the CDR3 is TGTGCCAGCAGCCAATCTAGGCTAGCGGGAGGAGGCAATGAGCAGTTCTTC.

The rearrangement links TRBV5-4 to TRBJ2-7; TRBD1 might be the D (5 bases). Between the trimmed V and J ends, which lost 0 bases and 1 base, there was a span of 11 bases. The germline V gene encodes CDR1 SGHNT and CDR2 YYREEE (reference sequence). The CDR3 extends over 15 amino acids. The CDR3 reads CASSLATDHSYEQYF. CDR3 in DNA: TGTGCCAGCAGCTTGGCGACAGATCATTCCTACGAGCAGTACTTC.

V is TRBV28 and J is TRBJ1-2, with TRBD1 matching 7 bases. V trimming: 6 bases; J trimming: 2 bases; junction bases outside the gene matches: 9. Germline V lookup: CDR1 MDHEN, CDR2 SYDVKM. The CDR3 loop spans 15 amino acids. In DNA, the CDR3 is TGTGCCAGCAGCGAACTGACAGGGCGGAACTATGGCTACACCTTC. As protein: CASSELTGRNYGYTF.

This chain uses TRBV4-2 with TRBJ2-4; 10 bases agree with TRBD1. Germline V gives CDR1 LGHNA, CDR2 YNFKEQ. The CDR3 extends over 20 amino acids. Trimming cost V 0 bases and J 6 bases; bases outside gene matches: 17. CDR3 in amino acids: CASSQDDLSLGQGRINIQYF. The CDR3 DNA sequence: TGTGCCAGCAGCCAAGATGACCTGAGTTTGGGACAGGGGAGAATAAACATTCAGTACTTC.

This clone has a single count. V and J are TRBV10-3 and TRBJ1-2; 10 bases map to TRBD1. CDR3 size: 16 residues. Germline CDR1 reads ENHRY; CDR2 reads SYGVKD. With V trimmed by 6 bases and J by 0 bases, 7 bases remained unmatched. CDR3 sequence reads: CAIRGTGATTNYGYTF. The DNA for the CDR3 is TGTGCCATCAGGGGGACAGGGGCGACTACTAACTATGGCTACACCTTC.